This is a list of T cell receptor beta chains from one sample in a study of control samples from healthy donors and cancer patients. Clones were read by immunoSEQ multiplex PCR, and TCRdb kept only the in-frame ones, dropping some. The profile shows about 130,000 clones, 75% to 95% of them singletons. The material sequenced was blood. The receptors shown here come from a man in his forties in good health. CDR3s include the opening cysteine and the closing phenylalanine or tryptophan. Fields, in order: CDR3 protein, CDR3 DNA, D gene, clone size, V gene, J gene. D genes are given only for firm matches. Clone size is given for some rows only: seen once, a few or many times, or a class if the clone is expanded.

CSVTRLLAGAPSTDTQYF	TGCAGCGTTACCCGTTTATTGGCGGGGGCACCTAGCACAGATACACAGTATTTT	NA	once	TRBV29-1	TRBJ2-3
CASSWDSRYEQYF	TGCGCCAGCAGCTGGGACAGCAGATACGAGCAGTACTTC	TRBD1	NA	TRBV5-1	TRBJ2-7
CASQQGFYGYTF	TGTGCCAGTCAACAGGGATTCTATGGCTACACCTTC	NA	NA	TRBV2	TRBJ1-2
CASSSWGNEQFF	TGTGCCAGCAGCTCATGGGGCAATGAGCAGTTCTTC	NA	NA	TRBV11-2	TRBJ2-1
CAIRDGPGEKLFF	TGTGCCATCAGAGATGGCCCCGGGGAAAAACTGTTTTTT	NA	NA	TRBV10-3	TRBJ1-4
CASSTHGPNEKLFF	TGTGCCAGCAGTACGCATGGGCCAAATGAAAAACTGTTTTTT	NA	NA	TRBV28	TRBJ1-4
CASSQDPWGGRRYTEAFF	TGTGCCAGCAGCCAAGATCCATGGGGCGGGCGGAGGTACACTGAAGCTTTCTTT	NA	NA	TRBV3-1/TRBV3-2	TRBJ1-1
CASRQGKQPQHF	TGTGCCAGCAGACAGGGAAAACAGCCCCAGCATTTT	NA	few	TRBV12-3/TRBV12-4	TRBJ1-5
CASSQGPLGAATNEKLFF	TGTGCCAGCAGCCAAGGACCCTTGGGCGCTGCAACTAATGAAAAACTGTTTTTT	NA	once	TRBV3-1/TRBV3-2	TRBJ1-4
CASSWTGTGSTEAFF	TGCGCCAGCAGCTGGACCGGGACGGGGAGCACTGAAGCTTTCTTT	NA	NA	TRBV5-1	TRBJ1-1
CASSSFRTNTEAFF	TGTGCCAGCAGCTCTTTTCGGACGAACACTGAAGCTTTCTTT	NA	NA	TRBV3-1/TRBV3-2	TRBJ1-1
CATRLAGRQETQYF	TGTGCCACCCGACTAGCGGGGCGACAAGAGACCCAGTACTTC	TRBD2	once	TRBV27	TRBJ2-5
CASSPDGITQYF	TGTGCCAGCAGTCCCGACGGTATTACGCAGTATTTT	NA	NA	TRBV6-5	TRBJ2-3
CASSQVGDMGNQPQHF	TGCGCCAGCAGCCAAGTAGGGGACATGGGCAATCAGCCCCAGCATTTT	NA	NA	TRBV4-1	TRBJ1-5
CASSSGLAGASWTGELFF	TGTGCCAGCAGCTCCGGACTAGCGGGGGCCTCTTGGACCGGGGAGCTGTTTTTT	TRBD2	once	TRBV13	TRBJ2-2
CSVEVGAPEAFF	TGCAGCGTTGAAGTGGGGGCACCTGAAGCTTTCTTT	NA	once	TRBV29-1	TRBJ1-1
CASSWGQGKNSPLHF	TGTGCCAGCAGCTGGGGTCAGGGTAAAAATTCACCCCTCCACTTT	NA	once	TRBV5-5	TRBJ1-6
CASRPGTGSEKLFF	TGTGCCAGCAGGCCCGGGACAGGTTCTGAAAAACTGTTTTTT	TRBD1	NA	TRBV2	TRBJ1-4
CASSLSSAGRQETQYF	TGCGCCAGCAGCTTGTCCTCAGCAGGCCGCCAAGAGACCCAGTACTTC	NA	NA	TRBV5-1	TRBJ2-5
CASSPGTGSEKLFF	TGTGCCAGCTCACCTGGGACAGGGAGTGAAAAACTGTTTTTT	TRBD1	NA	TRBV18	TRBJ1-4
CASSAGSGETQYF	TGTGCCAGCAGTGCGGGGTCAGGCGAGACCCAGTACTTC	NA	NA	TRBV2	TRBJ2-5
CASSLNPSGTQYF	TGTGCCAGCAGTTTAAACCCCTCTGGGACCCAGTACTTC	NA	NA	TRBV27	TRBJ2-5
CASSPKGANEKLFF	TGTGCCAGCTCACCGAAGGGGGCGAATGAAAAACTGTTTTTT	TRBD1	NA	TRBV18	TRBJ1-4
CASSPSGQNTEAFF	TGTGCCAGCAGCCCTTCGGGGCAAAACACTGAAGCTTTCTTT	NA	NA	TRBV11-1	TRBJ1-1
CASSVAWVEGQIYGYTF	TGTGCCAGCAGCGTAGCTTGGGTCGAGGGACAGATCTATGGCTACACCTTC	TRBD1	NA	TRBV9	TRBJ1-2
CASSRSNEGPNSYEQYF	TGCGCCAGCAGCCGGTCGAATGAGGGCCCGAACTCCTACGAGCAGTACTTC	NA	NA	TRBV4-1	TRBJ2-7
CAWSPLAAGNTIYF	TGTGCCTGGAGCCCCCTGGCTGCTGGAAACACCATATATTTT	NA	NA	TRBV30	TRBJ1-3
CASIAGAGGSPNEQFF	TGTGCCAGCATCGCAGGGGCGGGGGGGAGTCCGAATGAGCAGTTCTTC	TRBD2	NA	TRBV7-8	TRBJ2-1
CASSATGTGGDTQYF	TGTGCCAGCAGCGCTACCGGGACAGGGGGAGATACGCAGTATTTT	TRBD1	NA	TRBV2	TRBJ2-3
CSASLQGLNTEAFF	TGCAGTGCTAGTTTGCAGGGATTAAACACTGAAGCTTTCTTT	NA	NA	TRBV20-1	TRBJ1-1
CASSLAPGSYGYTF	TGTGCCAGCAGCTTGGCACCGGGCAGCTATGGCTACACCTTC	NA	NA	TRBV5-5	TRBJ1-2
CASSPSKQGFNYGYTF	TGTGCCAGCAGCCCGAGTAAACAGGGTTTCAACTATGGCTACACCTTC	NA	once	TRBV5-4	TRBJ1-2
CASSLTTANYGNTIYF	TGTGCCAGCAGCTTAACGACAGCTAACTATGGAAACACCATATATTTT	NA	NA	TRBV7-3	TRBJ1-3
CASSRGNTGELFF	TGTGCCAGCAGCCGGGGTAACACCGGGGAGCTGTTTTTT	NA	once	TRBV11-3	TRBJ2-2
CAWSVQFGNEQFF	TGTGCCTGGAGTGTACAGTTTGGTAATGAGCAGTTCTTC	NA	NA	TRBV30	TRBJ2-1